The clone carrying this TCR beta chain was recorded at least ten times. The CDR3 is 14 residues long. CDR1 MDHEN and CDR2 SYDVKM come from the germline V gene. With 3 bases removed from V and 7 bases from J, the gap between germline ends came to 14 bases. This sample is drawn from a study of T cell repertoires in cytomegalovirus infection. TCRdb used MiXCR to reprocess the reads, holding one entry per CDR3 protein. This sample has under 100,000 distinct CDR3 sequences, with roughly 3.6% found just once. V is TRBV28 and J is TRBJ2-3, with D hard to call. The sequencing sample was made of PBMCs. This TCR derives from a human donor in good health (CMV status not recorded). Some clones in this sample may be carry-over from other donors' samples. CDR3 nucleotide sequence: TGTGCCAGCAGTTTGCCAGGAGACTTGTATACGCAGTATTTT. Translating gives CASSLPGDLYTQYF.